This T cell receptor (beta chain) was sequenced in a study of blood T cell repertoires in COVID-19. Turning to the study itself: The United States, Italy and Spain provided the acute and convalescent COVID-19 samples. T cells, B-cell-depleted T cells, or PBMCs supplied cDNA or gDNA.

In the original workflow: Amplification with reference gene primers provided the estimates of nucleated cell counts. Here immunoSEQ multiplex PCR was the method, and the copy in TCRdb shows in-frame clones only, minus some. V, J and clone size are taken as reported in that table, and D and trimming were inferred from the DNA itself. The table shows about 250,000 clones, with around 87% occurring only once. A few counts support this clone. This CDR3 has 15 residues. The germline V gene has CDR1 SGHAT and CDR2 FQNNGV. J was trimmed by 1 base and V by 4 bases; bases with no gene match: 4. V is TRBV11-2 and J is TRBJ1-1, with TRBD1 identical over 9 bases. The TCR originated in a woman aged 18-30 years who had recovered from COVID-19. Sequenced material: PBMCs or T cells enriched from blood (not recorded which). The CDR3 coding sequence is TGTGCCAGCAGCTCCGTGACAGGGGGGAACACTGAAGCTTTCTTT. Translated: CASSSVTGGNTEAFF.